A selection of T cell receptor beta chains follows, all from one sample in a study of OX40 agonist ivuxolimab in advanced cancers. The method was immunoSEQ multiplex PCR; TCRdb's version includes in-frame clones alone and lacks a portion of them. The sample yields some 85,000 clones, roughly 88% seen once. Specimen: CD4+ or CD8+ T cells sorted from blood, collected in a trial of the OX40 agonist ivuxolimab. These TCRs come from an adult with an advanced solid tumor such as melanoma, head and neck, liver or kidney cancer. CDR3s include the opening cysteine and the closing phenylalanine or tryptophan. D genes are given only for firm matches. Size tells how often a clone was seen (once, few, many) or the class of an expanded clone, and some rows leave it out.

abundance	j_gene	v_gene	len	d_gene	CDR3aa	CDR3nt
-	TRBJ2-5	TRBV7-2	16	-	CASSSPLRVGEETQYF	TGTGCCAGCAGCTCGCCCCTCAGGGTCGGGGAAGAGACCCAGTACTTC
-	TRBJ2-7	TRBV6-6	15	-	CASSRGHSSSYEQYF	TGTGCCAGCAGTCGCGGACATTCGAGCTCCTACGAGCAGTACTTC
-	TRBJ2-7	TRBV5-6	14	TRBD2	CASSGGGTPYEQYF	TGTGCCAGCAGCGGGGGGGGTACTCCCTACGAGCAGTACTTC
-	TRBJ2-7	TRBV5-8	16	TRBD1	CASSLAGQGRSYEQYF	TGTGCCAGCAGCTTGGCCGGACAGGGACGGTCCTACGAGCAGTACTTC
-	TRBJ1-2	TRBV30	15	-	CAWSFGAGGGEGYTF	TGTGCCTGGAGTTTTGGGGCAGGTGGGGGTGAAGGCTACACCTTC
-	TRBJ2-7	TRBV14	13	-	CASRSGFRDEQYF	TGTGCCAGCCGATCAGGTTTTAGGGACGAGCAGTACTTC
-	TRBJ2-7	TRBV14	15	-	CASSQVRETSHEQYF	TGTGCCAGCAGCCAGGTCCGCGAAACGAGCCACGAGCAGTACTTC
-	TRBJ2-7	TRBV7-2	11	-	CASSRGREQYF	TGTGCCAGCAGCCGCGGGCGCGAGCAGTACTTC
-	TRBJ1-3	TRBV19	16	TRBD1	CASRVGTGLSGNTIYF	TGTGCCAGTAGGGTCGGGACAGGGCTCTCTGGAAACACCATATATTTT
-	TRBJ2-5	TRBV10-1	15	-	CASRPGTHEQETQYF	TGCGCCAGCAGACCCGGGACCCACGAGCAAGAGACCCAGTACTTC
-	TRBJ2-1	TRBV11-3	15	TRBD2	CASSQLAGAYNEQFF	TGTGCCAGCAGCCAACTAGCGGGGGCCTACAATGAGCAGTTCTTC
once	TRBJ2-7	TRBV30	11	-	CAWSLNYEQYF	TGTGCCTGGAGCCTGAACTACGAGCAGTACTTC
-	TRBJ2-6	TRBV19	18	-	CASSVTPGRSSGANVLTF	TGTGCCAGTAGTGTTACTCCGGGACGGTCCTCTGGGGCCAACGTCCTGACTTTC
-	TRBJ2-3	TRBV6-1	14	-	CASQPPGRRDTQYF	TGTGCCAGCCAACCCCCAGGGCGCAGGGATACGCAGTATTTT
-	TRBJ1-5	TRBV5-6	14	-	CASSLGGGNQPQHF	TGTGCCAGCAGCTTGGGGGGAGGGAATCAGCCCCAGCATTTT
-	TRBJ1-6	TRBV5-1	15	-	CASSFEGSYNSPLHF	TGCGCCAGCAGCTTCGAGGGCTCCTATAATTCACCCCTCCACTTT
-	TRBJ2-2	TRBV4-2	18	TRBD2	CASSQDGPGTSGGRELFF	TGTGCCAGCAGCCAAGATGGCCCCGGGACTAGCGGGGGTCGGGAGCTGTTTTTT
-	TRBJ2-7	TRBV5-4	13	-	CASSWGSEREQYF	TGTGCCAGCAGCTGGGGATCGGAGCGCGAGCAGTACTTC
-	TRBJ2-5	TRBV11-2	11	-	CASTTGETQYF	TGTGCCAGCACTACCGGGGAGACCCAGTACTTC